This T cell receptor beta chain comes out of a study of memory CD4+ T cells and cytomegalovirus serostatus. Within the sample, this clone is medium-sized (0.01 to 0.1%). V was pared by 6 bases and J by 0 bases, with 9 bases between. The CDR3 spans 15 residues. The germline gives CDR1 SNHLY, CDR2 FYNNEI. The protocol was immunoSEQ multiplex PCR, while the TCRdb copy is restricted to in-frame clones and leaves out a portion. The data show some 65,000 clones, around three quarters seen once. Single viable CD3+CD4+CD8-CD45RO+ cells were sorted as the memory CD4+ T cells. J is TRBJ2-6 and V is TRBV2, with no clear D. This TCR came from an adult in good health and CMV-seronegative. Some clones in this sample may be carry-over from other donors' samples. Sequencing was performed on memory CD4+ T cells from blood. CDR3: CASSLGRSGANVLTF. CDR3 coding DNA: TGTGCCAGCAGCTTAGGCCGCTCTGGGGCCAACGTCCTGACTTTC.